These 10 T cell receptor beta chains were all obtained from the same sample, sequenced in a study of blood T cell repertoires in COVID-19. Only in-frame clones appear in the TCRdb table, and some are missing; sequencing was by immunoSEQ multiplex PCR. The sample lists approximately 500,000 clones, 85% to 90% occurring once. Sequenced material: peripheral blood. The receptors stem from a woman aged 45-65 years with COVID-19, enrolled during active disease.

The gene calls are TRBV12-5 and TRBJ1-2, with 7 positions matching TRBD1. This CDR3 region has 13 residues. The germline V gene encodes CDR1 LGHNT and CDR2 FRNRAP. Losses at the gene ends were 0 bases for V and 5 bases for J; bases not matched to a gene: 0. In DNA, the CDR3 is TGTGCTAGTGGTTTGGTACAGGGGTATGGCTACACCTTC. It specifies CASGLVQGYGYTF.

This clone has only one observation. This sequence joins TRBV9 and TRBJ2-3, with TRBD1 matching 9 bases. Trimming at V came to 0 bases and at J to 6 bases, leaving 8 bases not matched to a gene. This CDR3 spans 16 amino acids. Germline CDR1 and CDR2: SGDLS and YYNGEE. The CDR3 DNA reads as TGTGCCAGCAGCGTAGGACAGGGGGTCTTGGGGGATACGCAGTATTTT. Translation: CASSVGQGVLGDTQYF.

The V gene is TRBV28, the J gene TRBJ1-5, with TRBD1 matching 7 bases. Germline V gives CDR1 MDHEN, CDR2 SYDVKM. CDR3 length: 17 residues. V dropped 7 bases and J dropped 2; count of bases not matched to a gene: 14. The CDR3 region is CASTDREGFVGNQPQHF. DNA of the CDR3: TGTGCCAGCACAGACAGGGAAGGCTTCGTGGGCAATCAGCCCCAGCATTTT.

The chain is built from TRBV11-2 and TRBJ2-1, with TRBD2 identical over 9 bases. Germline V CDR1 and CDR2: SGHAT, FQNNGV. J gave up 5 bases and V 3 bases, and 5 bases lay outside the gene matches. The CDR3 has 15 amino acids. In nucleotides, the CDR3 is TGTGCCAGCAGCTTGGTAGCGGGGGCCGACAATGAGCAGTTCTTC. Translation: CASSLVAGADNEQFF.

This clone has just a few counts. The CDR3 nucleotides read TGCGCCAGCAGGGCAGGGGGTATAAATTCACCCCTCCACTTT. Protein sequence: CASRAGGINSPLHF. The chain couples TRBV5-1 to TRBJ1-6, with 7 positions matching TRBD1. Germline CDR1 and CDR2: SGHRS and YFSETQ. The CDR3 totals 14 residues. Losses at the gene ends were 5 bases for V and 7 bases for J; bases not matched to a gene: 6.

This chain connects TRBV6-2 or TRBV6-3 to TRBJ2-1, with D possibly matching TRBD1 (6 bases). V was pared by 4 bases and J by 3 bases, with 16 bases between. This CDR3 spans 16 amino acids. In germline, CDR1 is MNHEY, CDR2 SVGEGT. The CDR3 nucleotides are TGTGCCAGCAGTTCCCTAGGGACACCGGTCTACAATGAGCAGTTCTTC. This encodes CASSSLGTPVYNEQFF.

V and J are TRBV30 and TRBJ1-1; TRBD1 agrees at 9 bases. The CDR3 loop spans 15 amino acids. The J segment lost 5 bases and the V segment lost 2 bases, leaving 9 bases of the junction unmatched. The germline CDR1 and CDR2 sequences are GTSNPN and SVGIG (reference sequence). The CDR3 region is CAWSILQGAGTEAFF. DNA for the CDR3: TGTGCCTGGAGTATATTACAGGGGGCTGGGACTGAAGCTTTCTTT.

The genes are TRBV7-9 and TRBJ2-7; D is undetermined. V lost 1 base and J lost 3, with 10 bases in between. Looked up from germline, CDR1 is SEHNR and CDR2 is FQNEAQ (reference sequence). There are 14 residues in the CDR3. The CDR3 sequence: CASSLGSQLYEQYF. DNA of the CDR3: TGTGCCAGCAGCTTAGGGAGTCAGCTCTACGAGCAGTACTTC.

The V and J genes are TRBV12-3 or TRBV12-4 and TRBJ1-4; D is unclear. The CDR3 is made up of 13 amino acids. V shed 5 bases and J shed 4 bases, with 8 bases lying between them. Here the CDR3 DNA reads TGTGCCAGCAGTCAAGACTTTAATGAAAAACTGTTTTTT. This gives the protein CASSQDFNEKLFF.

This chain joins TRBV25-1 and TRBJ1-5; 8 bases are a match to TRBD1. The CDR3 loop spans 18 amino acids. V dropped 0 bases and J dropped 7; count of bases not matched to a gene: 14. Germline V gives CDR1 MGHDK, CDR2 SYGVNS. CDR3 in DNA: TGTGCCAGCAGTGAATATCAGGGGGCGCCTTGGTTGAGGCAGCCCCAGCATTTT. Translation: CASSEYQGAPWLRQPQHF.